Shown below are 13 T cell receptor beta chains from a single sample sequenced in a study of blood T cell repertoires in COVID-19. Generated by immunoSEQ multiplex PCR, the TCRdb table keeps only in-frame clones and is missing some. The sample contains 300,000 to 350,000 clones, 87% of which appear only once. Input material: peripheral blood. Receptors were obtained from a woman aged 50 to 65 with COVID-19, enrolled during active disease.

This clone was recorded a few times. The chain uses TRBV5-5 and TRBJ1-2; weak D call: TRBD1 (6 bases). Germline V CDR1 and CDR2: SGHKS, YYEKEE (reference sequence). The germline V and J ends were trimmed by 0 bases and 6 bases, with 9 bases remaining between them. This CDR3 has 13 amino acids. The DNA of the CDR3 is TGTGCCAGCAGCTTGGCAGGGGTGGATGGCTACACCTTC. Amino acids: CASSLAGVDGYTF.

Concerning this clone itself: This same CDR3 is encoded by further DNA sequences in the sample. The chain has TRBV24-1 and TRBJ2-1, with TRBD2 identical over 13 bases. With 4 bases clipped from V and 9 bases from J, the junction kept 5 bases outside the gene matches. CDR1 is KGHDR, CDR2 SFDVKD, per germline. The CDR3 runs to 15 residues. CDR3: CATSDRTSGRSEQFF. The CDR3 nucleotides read TGTGCCACCAGTGACCGGACTAGCGGGAGAAGTGAGCAGTTCTTC.

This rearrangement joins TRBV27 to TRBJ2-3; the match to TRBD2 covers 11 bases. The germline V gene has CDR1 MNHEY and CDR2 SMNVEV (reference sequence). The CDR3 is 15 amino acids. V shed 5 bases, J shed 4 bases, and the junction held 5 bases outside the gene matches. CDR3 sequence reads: CASSLISGRADTQYF. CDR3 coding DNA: TGTGCCAGCAGTCTCATTAGCGGGAGGGCAGATACGCAGTATTTT.

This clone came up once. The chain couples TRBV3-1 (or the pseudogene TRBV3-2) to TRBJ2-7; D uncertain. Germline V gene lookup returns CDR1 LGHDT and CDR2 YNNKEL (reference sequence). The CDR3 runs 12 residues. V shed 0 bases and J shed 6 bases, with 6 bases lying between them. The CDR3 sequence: CASSQDLREQYF. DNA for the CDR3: TGTGCCAGCAGCCAAGATTTGCGCGAGCAGTACTTC.

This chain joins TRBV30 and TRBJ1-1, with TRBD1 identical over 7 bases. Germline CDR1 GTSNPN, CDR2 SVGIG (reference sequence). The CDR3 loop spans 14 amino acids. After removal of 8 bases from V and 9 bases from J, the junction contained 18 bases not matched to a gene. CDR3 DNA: TGTGCCGGCAGTCTTACCGGGACAGCGAAAAAAGCTTTCTTT. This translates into CAGSLTGTAKKAFF.

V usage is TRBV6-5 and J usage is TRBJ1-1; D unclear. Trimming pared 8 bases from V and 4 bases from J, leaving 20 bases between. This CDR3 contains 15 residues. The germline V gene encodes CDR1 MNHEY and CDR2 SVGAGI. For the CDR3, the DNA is TGTGCCAGCCCCGCGGACGGAGGTGGGTGCACTGAAGCTTTCTTT. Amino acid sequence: CASPADGGGCTEAFF.

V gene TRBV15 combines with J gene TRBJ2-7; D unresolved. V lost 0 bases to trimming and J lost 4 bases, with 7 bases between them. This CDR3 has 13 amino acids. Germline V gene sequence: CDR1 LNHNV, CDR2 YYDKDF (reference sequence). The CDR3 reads CATSRDMQYEQYF. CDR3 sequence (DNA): TGTGCCACCAGCAGAGATATGCAGTACGAGCAGTACTTC. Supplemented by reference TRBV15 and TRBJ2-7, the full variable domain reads DAMVIQNPRYQVTQFGKPVTLSCSQTLNHNVMYWYQQKSSQAPKLLFHYYDKDFNNEADTPDNFQSRRPNTSFCFLDIRSPGLGDTAMYLCATSRDMQYEQYFGPGTRLTVT.

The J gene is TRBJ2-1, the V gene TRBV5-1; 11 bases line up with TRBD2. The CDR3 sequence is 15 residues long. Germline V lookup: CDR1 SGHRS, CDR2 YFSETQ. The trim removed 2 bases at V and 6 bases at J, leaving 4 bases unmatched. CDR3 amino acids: CASSFTSGSSNEQFF. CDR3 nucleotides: TGCGCCAGCAGCTTTACTAGCGGGAGTTCCAATGAGCAGTTCTTC.

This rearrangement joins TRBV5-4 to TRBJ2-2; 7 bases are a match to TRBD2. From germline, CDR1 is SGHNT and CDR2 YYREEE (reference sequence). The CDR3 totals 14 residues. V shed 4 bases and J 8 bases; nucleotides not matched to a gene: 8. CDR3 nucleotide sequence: TGTGCCAGCAGCCTTGGGAGGGCCGTAGGGGAGCTGTTTTTT. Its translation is CASSLGRAVGELFF.

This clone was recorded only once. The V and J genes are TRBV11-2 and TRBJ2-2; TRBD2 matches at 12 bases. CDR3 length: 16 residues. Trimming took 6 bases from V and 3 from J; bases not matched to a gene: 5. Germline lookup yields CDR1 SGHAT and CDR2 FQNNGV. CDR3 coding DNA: TGTGCCAGCAGTCGGCGACTAGCGGGAGACACCGGGGAGCTGTTTTTT. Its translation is CASSRRLAGDTGELFF. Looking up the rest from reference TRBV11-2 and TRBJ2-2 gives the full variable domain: EAGVAQSPRYKIIEKRQSVAFWCNPISGHATLYWYQQILGQGPKLLIQFQNNGVVDDSQLPKDRFSAERLKGVDSTLKIQPAKLEDSAVYLCASSRRLAGDTGELFFGEGSRLTVL.

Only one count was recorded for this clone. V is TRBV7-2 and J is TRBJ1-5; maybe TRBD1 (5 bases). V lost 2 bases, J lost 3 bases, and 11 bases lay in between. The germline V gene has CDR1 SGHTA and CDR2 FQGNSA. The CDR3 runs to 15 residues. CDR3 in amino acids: CASSLKGLINQPQHF. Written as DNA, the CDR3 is TGTGCCAGCAGCTTAAAGGGGCTGATCAATCAGCCCCAGCATTTT.

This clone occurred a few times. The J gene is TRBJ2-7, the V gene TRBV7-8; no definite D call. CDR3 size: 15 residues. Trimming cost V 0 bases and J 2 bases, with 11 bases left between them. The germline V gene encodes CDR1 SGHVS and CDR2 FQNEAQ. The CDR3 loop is CASSLAAVRAYEQYF. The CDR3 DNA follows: TGTGCCAGCAGCTTAGCGGCAGTTCGGGCCTACGAGCAGTACTTC.

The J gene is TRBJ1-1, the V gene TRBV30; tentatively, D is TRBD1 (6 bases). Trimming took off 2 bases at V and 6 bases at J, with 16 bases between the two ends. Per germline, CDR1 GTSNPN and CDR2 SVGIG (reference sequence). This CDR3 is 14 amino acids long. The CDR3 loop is CAWSSRTGRAEAFF. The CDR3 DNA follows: TGTGCCTGGAGTAGTCGTACAGGGAGGGCTGAAGCTTTCTTT.